This T cell receptor (beta chain) is from a study of graft-versus-host responses after intestinal transplantation. Sequenced by immunoSEQ multiplex PCR; TCRdb stores in-frame clones only, minus some. The sample records 60,000 or so clones, around 91% being singletons. The germline CDR1 and CDR2 sequences are MDHEN and SYDVKM. Trimming took 6 bases from V and 3 from J; bases not matched to a gene: 10. The CDR3 sequence is 17 residues long. Whole-study results and caveats: Detection of GvH clones occurred in recipient marrow, and some had their first appearance in ileum or blood.

A single count supports this clone. As yet, its antigen is unknown. This chain connects TRBV28 to TRBJ1-4; 10 bases fit TRBD1. The sample consisted of PBMCs, taken about 120 days after intestinal transplantation. The sequence came from a human patient who received an intestinal transplant, so some T cells may come from the graft donor. CDR3 nucleotides: TGTGCCAGCAGCCGACCTCGGGACAGGGGACCTAATGAAAAACTGTTTTTT. This codes for CASSRPRDRGPNEKLFF.